Listed below are T cell receptor beta chains from one sample, sequenced in a study of blood T cell repertoires in COVID-19. Only in-frame clones appear in the TCRdb table, and some are missing; sequencing was by immunoSEQ multiplex PCR. The data hold 100,000 to 150,000 clones, with 85% to 90% observed a single time. Sequencing was done on a sample of peripheral blood. These receptors originate from an elderly woman with COVID-19, enrolled during active disease. The CDR3 runs from the conserved cysteine through the conserved F or W. D genes are given only for firm matches.

v_call,d_call,j_call,cdr3_aa,cdr3_nt
TRBV18,TRBD1,TRBJ1-2,CASSPARGPVENGYTF,TGTGCCAGCTCACCAGCGAGGGGGCCCGTTGAGAATGGCTACACCTTC
TRBV10-3,NA,TRBJ1-2,CAISELSGRSFWGYTF,TGTGCCATCAGTGAGCTTAGTGGTCGCTCTTTTTGGGGCTACACCTTC
TRBV19,NA,TRBJ2-7,CAAGREDEQYF,TGTGCTGCGGGGCGGGAAGACGAGCAGTACTTC
TRBV7-2,NA,TRBJ2-1,CASSTTVGNEQFF,TGTGCCAGCAGCACGACAGTAGGGAATGAGCAGTTCTTC
TRBV9,TRBD1,TRBJ1-1,CASSVDSPGTVNTEAFF,TGTGCCAGCAGCGTAGATTCCCCCGGGACAGTGAACACTGAAGCTTTCTTT
TRBV3-1/TRBV3-2,NA,TRBJ2-3,CASSQAWDGGTDTQYF,TGTGCCAGCAGCCAAGCGTGGGACGGGGGTACAGATACGCAGTATTTT
TRBV28,NA,TRBJ1-1,CASSLWGANTEAFF,TGTGCCAGCAGTTTATGGGGGGCAAACACTGAAGCTTTCTTT
TRBV5-8,NA,TRBJ2-5,CASSLYRVGETQYF,TGTGCCAGCAGCTTGTACAGGGTTGGAGAGACCCAGTACTTC
TRBV20-1,NA,TRBJ2-1,CSARARVEQFF,TGCAGTGCTAGAGCCCGGGTCGAGCAGTTCTTC
TRBV3-1/TRBV3-2,TRBD2,TRBJ2-1,CASSQGLAGVYNEQFF,TGTGCCAGCAGCCAAGGACTAGCGGGAGTTTACAATGAGCAGTTCTTC
TRBV6-5,TRBD1,TRBJ1-4,CASRDDRGNEKLFF,TGTGCCAGCAGGGACGACAGGGGGAATGAAAAACTGTTTTTT
TRBV29-1,NA,TRBJ1-3,CSVEAGTGNTIYF,TGCAGCGTTGAAGCAGGGACTGGAAACACCATATATTTT
TRBV6-1,NA,TRBJ1-4,CASEEGGNEKLFF,TGTGCCAGCGAGGAGGGGGGGAATGAAAAACTGTTTTTT
TRBV18,TRBD1,TRBJ2-1,CASSPGQGAQFYNEQFF,TGTGCCAGCTCACCAGGACAGGGGGCCCAATTTTACAATGAGCAGTTCTTC
TRBV6-5,TRBD1,TRBJ2-7,CASSYAQGDYEQYF,TGTGCCAGCAGTTACGCCCAGGGGGACTACGAGCAGTACTTC
TRBV27,NA,TRBJ2-5,CASRLQGSETQYF,TGTGCCAGCAGGCTACAGGGTTCAGAGACCCAGTACTTC
TRBV15,NA,TRBJ1-3,CATSSTGNTIYF,TGTGCCACCAGCAGTACAGGAAACACCATATATTTT
TRBV10-3,NA,TRBJ2-1,CAISEYRQASSYNEQFF,TGTGCCATCAGTGAGTACCGACAGGCCAGCTCCTACAATGAGCAGTTCTTC
TRBV18,TRBD1,TRBJ1-5,CASSPSDRGLNQPQHF,TGTGCCAGCTCACCATCGGACAGGGGGCTTAATCAGCCCCAGCATTTT
TRBV4-1,NA,TRBJ2-5,CASSPMREETQYF,TGCGCCAGCAGCCCCATGAGGGAAGAGACCCAGTACTTC